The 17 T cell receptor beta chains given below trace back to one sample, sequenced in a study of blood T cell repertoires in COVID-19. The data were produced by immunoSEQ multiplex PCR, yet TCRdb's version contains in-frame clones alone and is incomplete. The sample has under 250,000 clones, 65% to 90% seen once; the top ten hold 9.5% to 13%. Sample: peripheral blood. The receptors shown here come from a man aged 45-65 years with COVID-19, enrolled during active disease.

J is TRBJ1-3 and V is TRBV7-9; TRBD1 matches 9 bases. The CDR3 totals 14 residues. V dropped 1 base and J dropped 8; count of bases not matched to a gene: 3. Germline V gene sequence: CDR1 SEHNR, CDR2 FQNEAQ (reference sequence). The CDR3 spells CASSLETGGDTIYF. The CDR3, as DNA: TGTGCCAGCAGCTTAGAGACAGGGGGAGACACCATATATTTT.

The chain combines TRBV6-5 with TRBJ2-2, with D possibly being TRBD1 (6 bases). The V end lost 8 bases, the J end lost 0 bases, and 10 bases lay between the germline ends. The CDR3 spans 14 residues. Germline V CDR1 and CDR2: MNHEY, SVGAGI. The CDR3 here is CASGGSANTGELFF. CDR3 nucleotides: TGTGCCAGCGGGGGCAGCGCGAACACCGGGGAGCTGTTTTTT.

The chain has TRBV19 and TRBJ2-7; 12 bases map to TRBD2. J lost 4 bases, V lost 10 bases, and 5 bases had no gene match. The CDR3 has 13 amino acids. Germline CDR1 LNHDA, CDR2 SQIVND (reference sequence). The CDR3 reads CAKKTSGSYEQYF. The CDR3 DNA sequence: TGTGCCAAAAAGACTAGCGGGAGTTACGAGCAGTACTTC.

The CDR3 reads CSASRQGNEKLFF. The CDR3 DNA reads TGCAGTGCTAGTAGACAGGGAAATGAAAAACTGTTTTTT. The rearrangement uses TRBV20-1 and TRBJ1-4, with TRBD1 matching 7 bases. Trimming removed 3 bases from V and 5 bases from J; junction bases left unmatched: 3. The CDR3 has 13 amino acids. Germline V gives CDR1 DFQATT, CDR2 SNEGSKA (reference sequence).

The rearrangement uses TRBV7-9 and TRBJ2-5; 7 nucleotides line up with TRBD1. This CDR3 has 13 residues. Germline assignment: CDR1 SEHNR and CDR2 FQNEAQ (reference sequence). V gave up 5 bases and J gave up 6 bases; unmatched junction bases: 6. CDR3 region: CASSPTGEKTQYF. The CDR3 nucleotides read TGTGCCAGCAGCCCTACAGGGGAGAAGACCCAGTACTTC. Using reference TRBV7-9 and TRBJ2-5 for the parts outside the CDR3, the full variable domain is DTGVSQNPRHKITKRGQNVTFRCDPISEHNRLYWYRQTLGQGPEFLTYFQNEAQLEKSRLLSDRFSAERPKGSFSTLEIQRTEQGDSAMYLCASSPTGEKTQYFGPGTRLLVL.

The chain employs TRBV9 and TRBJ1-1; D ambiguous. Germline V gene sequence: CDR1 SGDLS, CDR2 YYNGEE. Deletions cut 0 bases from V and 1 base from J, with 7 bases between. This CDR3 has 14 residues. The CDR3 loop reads CASSVASRNTEAFF. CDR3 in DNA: TGTGCCAGCAGCGTAGCCTCGAGGAACACTGAAGCTTTCTTT.

The CDR3 nucleotides read TGTGCCTGGAGGAAACTAGCGGGAGGGGGGGAGACCCAGTACTTC. This gives the protein CAWRKLAGGGETQYF. V is TRBV30 and J is TRBJ2-5, with TRBD2 matching 13 bases. Unmatched junction bases numbered 6, after V lost 3 bases and J lost 5 bases. CDR1 is GTSNPN and CDR2 is SVGIG in the germline V gene (reference sequence). This CDR3 contains 15 residues.

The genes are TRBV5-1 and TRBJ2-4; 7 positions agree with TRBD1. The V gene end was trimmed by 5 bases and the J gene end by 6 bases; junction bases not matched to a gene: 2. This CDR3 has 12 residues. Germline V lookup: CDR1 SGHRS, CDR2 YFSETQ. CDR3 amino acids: CASSPGGNIQYF. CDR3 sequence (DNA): TGCGCCAGCAGTCCAGGGGGAAACATTCAGTACTTC.

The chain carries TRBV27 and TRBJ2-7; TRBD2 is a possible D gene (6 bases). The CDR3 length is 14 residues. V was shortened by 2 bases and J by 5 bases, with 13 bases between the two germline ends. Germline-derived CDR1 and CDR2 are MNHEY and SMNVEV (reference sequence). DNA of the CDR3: TGTGCCAGCAGTTTAAGAGGGAGGTCACACGAGCAGTACTTC. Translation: CASSLRGRSHEQYF.

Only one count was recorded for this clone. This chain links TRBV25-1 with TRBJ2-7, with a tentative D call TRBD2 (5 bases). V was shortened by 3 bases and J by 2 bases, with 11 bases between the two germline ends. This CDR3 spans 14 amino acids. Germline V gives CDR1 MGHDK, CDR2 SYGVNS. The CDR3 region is CASSEAGGAYEQYF. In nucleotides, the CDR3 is TGTGCCAGCAGTGAGGCTGGAGGTGCCTACGAGCAGTACTTC.

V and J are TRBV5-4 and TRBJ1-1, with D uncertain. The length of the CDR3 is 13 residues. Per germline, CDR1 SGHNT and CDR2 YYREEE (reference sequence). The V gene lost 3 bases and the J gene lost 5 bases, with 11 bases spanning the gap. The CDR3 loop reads CASSSTSGTEAFF. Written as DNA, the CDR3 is TGTGCCAGCAGCTCTACTAGTGGAACTGAAGCTTTCTTT.

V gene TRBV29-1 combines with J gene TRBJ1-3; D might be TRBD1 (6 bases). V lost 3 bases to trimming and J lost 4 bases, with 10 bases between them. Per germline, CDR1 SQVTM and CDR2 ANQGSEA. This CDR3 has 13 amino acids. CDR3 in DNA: TGCAGCGTTGACCTTCAGGGGGGAAACACCATATATTTT. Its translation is CSVDLQGGNTIYF.

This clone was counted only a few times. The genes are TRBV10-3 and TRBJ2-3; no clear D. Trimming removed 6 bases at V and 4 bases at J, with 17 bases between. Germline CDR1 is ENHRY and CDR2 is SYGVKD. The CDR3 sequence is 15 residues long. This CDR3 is CAISETLGRPDTQYF. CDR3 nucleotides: TGTGCCATCAGCGAAACATTGGGCCGGCCAGATACGCAGTATTTT.

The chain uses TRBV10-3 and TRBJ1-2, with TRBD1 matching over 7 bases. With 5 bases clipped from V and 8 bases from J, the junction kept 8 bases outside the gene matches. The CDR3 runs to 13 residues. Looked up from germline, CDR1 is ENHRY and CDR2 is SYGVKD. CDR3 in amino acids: CAISPDRVEGYTF. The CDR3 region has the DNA TGTGCCATCAGTCCAGACAGGGTGGAAGGCTACACCTTC.

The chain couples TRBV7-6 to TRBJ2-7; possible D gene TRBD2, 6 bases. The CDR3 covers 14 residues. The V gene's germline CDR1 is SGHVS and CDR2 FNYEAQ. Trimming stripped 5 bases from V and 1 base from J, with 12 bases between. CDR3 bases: TGTGCCAGCAGCCCCCCGGGACTTTCCTACGAGCAGTACTTC. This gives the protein CASSPPGLSYEQYF.

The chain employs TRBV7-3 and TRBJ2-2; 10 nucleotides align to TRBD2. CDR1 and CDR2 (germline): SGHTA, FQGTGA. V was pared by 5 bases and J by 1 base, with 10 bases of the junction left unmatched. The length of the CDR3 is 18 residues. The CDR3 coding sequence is TGTGCCAGCAGCCGGTTTGGGGCTAGCGGGGGGAACACCGGGGAGCTGTTTTTT. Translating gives CASSRFGASGGNTGELFF.

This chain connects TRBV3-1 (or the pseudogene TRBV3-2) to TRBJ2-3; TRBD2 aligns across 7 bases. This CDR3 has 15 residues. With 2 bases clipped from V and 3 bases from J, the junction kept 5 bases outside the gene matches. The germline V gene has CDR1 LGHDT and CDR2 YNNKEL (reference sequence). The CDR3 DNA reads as TGTGCCAGCAGCCAAAGCGGGAAGGTTACAGATACGCAGTATTTT. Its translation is CASSQSGKVTDTQYF.